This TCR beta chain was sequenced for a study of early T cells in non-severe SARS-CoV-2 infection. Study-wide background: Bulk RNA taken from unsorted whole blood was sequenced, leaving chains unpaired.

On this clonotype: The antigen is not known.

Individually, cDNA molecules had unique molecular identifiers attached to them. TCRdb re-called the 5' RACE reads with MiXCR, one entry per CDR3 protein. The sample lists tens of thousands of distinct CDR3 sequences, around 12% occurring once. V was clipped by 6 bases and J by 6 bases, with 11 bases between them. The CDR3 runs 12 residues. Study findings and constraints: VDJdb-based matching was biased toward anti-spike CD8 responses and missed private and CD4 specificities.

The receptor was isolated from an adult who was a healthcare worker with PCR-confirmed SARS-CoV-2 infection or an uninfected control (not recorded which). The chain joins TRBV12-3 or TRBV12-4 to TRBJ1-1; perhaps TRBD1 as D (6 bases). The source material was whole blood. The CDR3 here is CASSQRGAEAFF. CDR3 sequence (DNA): TGTGCCAGCAGCCAGAGGGGGGCTGAAGCTTTCTTT.